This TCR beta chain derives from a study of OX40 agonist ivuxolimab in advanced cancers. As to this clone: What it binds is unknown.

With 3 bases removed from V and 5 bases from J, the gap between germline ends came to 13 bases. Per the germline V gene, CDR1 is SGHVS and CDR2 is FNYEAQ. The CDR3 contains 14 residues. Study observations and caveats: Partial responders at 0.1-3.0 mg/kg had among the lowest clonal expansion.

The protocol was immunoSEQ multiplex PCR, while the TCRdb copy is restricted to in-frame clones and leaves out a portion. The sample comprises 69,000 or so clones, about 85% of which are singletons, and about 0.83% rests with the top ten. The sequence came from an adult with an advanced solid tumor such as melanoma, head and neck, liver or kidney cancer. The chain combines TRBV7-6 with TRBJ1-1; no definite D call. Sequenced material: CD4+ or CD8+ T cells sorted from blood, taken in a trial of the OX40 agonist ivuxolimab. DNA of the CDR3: TGTGCCAGCAGCTTTGGCGCGGGCACTACTGAAGCTTTCTTT. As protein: CASSFGAGTTEAFF.